The present T cell receptor (beta chain) was sequenced within a study of blood T cells in healthy people across ages. Overall study results and limits: CMV infection status of these donors was not known. Diversity of TCR beta per million T cells declined in a roughly linear way with age. The lack of PBMC sorting stopped any conclusive naive versus antigen-experienced comparison.

The CDR3 is made up of 15 amino acids. The V end lost 3 bases, the J end lost 1 base, and 10 bases lay between the germline ends. The germline CDR1 and CDR2 sequences are LNHNV and YYDKDF (reference sequence). Alongside a J-beta primer mix, a sample-barcoded 5' primer served in a second PCR lasting about 7 to 12 cycles. Template switching added a 12-random-nucleotide identifier to every cDNA molecule. TCRdb analysed the 5' RACE reads with MiXCR anew, one entry per CDR3 protein. The sample records roughly 680,000 distinct CDR3 sequences, about 50% being singletons. Turning to this clonotype: What it binds is not known.

This TCR was sampled from an elderly woman in good health. The rearrangement uses TRBV15 and TRBJ2-1; possible D gene TRBD2, 5 bases. What was sequenced was blood. The CDR3 is CATSRSGDSYNEQFF. DNA for the CDR3: TGTGCCACCAGCAGGTCCGGGGATTCCTACAATGAGCAGTTCTTC.